This T cell receptor beta chain is from a study of T cell repertoires in MIS-A myocarditis. The germline V and J ends were trimmed by 1 base and 4 bases, with 14 bases remaining between them. The CDR3 extends over 15 amino acids. The V gene's germline CDR1 is SGHDT and CDR2 YYEEEE. Using immunoSEQ multiplex PCR, the repertoire was profiled, and TCRdb retains in-frame clones only, with some absent. The table lists about 11,000 clones, around 83% of them singletons. This sequence joins TRBV5-6 and TRBJ1-1, with D unclear. The receptor's source is a man in his late teens or twenties with fulminant myocarditis from multisystem inflammatory syndrome in adults (MIS-A) after COVID-19. The sample was right ventricle heart tissue obtained at autopsy. DNA of the CDR3: TGTGCCAGCAGCTTGCTTCCTGAGGGCGGCACTGAAGCTTTCTTT. It yields the protein CASSLLPEGGTEAFF.